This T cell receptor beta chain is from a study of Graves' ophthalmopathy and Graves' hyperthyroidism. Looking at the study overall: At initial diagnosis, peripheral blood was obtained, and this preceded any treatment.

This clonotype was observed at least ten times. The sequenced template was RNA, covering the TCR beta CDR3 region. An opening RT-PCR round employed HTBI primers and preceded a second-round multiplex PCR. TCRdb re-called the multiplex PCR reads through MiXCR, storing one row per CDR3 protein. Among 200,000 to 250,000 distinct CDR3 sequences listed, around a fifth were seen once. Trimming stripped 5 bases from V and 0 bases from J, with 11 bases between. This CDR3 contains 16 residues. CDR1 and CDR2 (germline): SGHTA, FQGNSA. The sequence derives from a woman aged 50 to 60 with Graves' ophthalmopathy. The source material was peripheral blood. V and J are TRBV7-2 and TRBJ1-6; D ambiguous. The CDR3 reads CASSASGSSYNSPLHF. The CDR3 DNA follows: TGTGCCAGCAGCGCCAGTGGTAGCTCCTATAATTCACCCCTCCACTTT.